This TCR beta chain came from a study of blood T cell repertoires in COVID-19. At the level of the study: Some COVID-19 samples were acute and others convalescent; all came from the United States, Italy and Spain. The cDNA or gDNA used as material had been derived from T cells, B-cell-depleted T cells, or PBMCs.

Profiling relied on immunoSEQ multiplex PCR, and the TCRdb table lists in-frame clones only, not all of them. The data show roughly 160,000 clones, approximately 81% seen once. The CDR3 sequence is 12 residues long. V lost 0 bases to trimming and J lost 8 bases, with 8 bases between them. Germline assignment: CDR1 SGDLS and CDR2 YYNGEE. Seattle enrolled patients during active infection and tracked them longitudinally. The TCR originated in a woman aged 50 to 60 with COVID-19, enrolled during active disease. The sample comprised peripheral blood. This chain joins TRBV9 and TRBJ1-1; D unclear. The CDR3 protein is CASSVGPSEAFF. The CDR3 coding sequence is TGTGCCAGCAGCGTAGGTCCCTCGGAAGCTTTCTTT.